The present T cell receptor (beta chain) was sequenced within a study of shared clonotypes between healthy human individuals. About the study: Donors consisted of two women and a few men between 18 and 49. Findings and limits, study-wide: Sampling included only blood; tissue repertoires likely differ.

As regards this clone: Its antigen is still unknown.

Germline CDR1 reads MDHEN; CDR2 reads SYDVKM. Trimming took off 5 bases at V and 4 bases at J, with 12 bases between the two ends. This CDR3 region has 14 residues. Using immunoSEQ multiplex PCR, the repertoire was profiled, and TCRdb retains in-frame clones only, with some absent. This sample yields about 820,000 clones, of which more than 85% are seen a single time; around 24% belongs to the top ten. Positive CCR7 selection of CD45RO-negative cells yielded the naive CD8 cells, and terminally differentiated effector memory CD45RA+ cells were excluded. Every donor was a Caucasian adult from Nashville, Tennessee.

The TCR originated in a man aged 25-45 years in good health. The chain employs TRBV28 and TRBJ1-5; D is uncertain. What was sequenced was naive CD8+ T cells sorted from blood. This CDR3 reads CASSAGVGNQPQHF. CDR3 nucleotide sequence: TGTGCCAGCAGTGCTGGGGTGGGGAATCAGCCCCAGCATTTT.